This record concerns one T cell receptor beta chain sequence. The CDR3 is 11 residues long. V was pared by 11 bases and J by 4 bases, with 8 bases between. Germline lookup yields CDR1 KGHDR and CDR2 SFDVKD. This entry belongs to a study of blood T cell repertoires in COVID-19. Measured with immunoSEQ multiplex PCR; TCRdb has only the in-frame clones, and not every one. The data show 350,000 or so clones, 88% seen once. The source material was PBMCs or T cells enriched from blood (not recorded which). The chain uses TRBV24-1 and TRBJ2-1; D remains unclear. This TCR was recovered from a woman aged 25 to 45 who had been exposed to COVID-19. The CDR3 nucleotides are TGTGCCATCGGAGATTACAATGAGCAGTTCTTC. Translated: CAIGDYNEQFF.